Below, 30 T cell receptor beta chains from the same sample are listed, as sequenced in a study of OX40 agonist ivuxolimab in advanced cancers. The assay was immunoSEQ multiplex PCR, and TCRdb's table has in-frame clones only and misses some. The table lists 62,000 or so clones, about 89% of them singletons. The sample consisted of CD4+ or CD8+ T cells sorted from blood, taken in a trial of the OX40 agonist ivuxolimab. These receptors came from an adult with an advanced solid tumor such as melanoma, head and neck, liver or kidney cancer.

The V call is TRBV6-1, the J call TRBJ2-3; D remains unclear. The CDR3 contains 13 residues. From germline, CDR1 is MNHNS and CDR2 SASEGT. The V and J ends lost 3 bases and 6 bases respectively, with 10 bases between them. The DNA of the CDR3 is TGTGCCAGCAGTGATAGGGAAGAGGATACGCAGTATTTT. Translating gives CASSDREEDTQYF.

V is TRBV28 and J is TRBJ1-5; tentatively, D is TRBD1 (5 bases). The CDR3 loop spans 12 amino acids. V dropped 6 bases and J dropped 6 bases, with 9 bases sitting between them. The germline CDR1 and CDR2 sequences are MDHEN and SYDVKM. The CDR3 is CASSLRGQPQHF. CDR3 nucleotides: TGTGCCAGCAGCCTAAGGGGTCAGCCCCAGCATTTT.

The gene calls are TRBV11-3 and TRBJ2-1; D not certain. CDR1 and CDR2 (germline): SGHNT, YENEEA. The CDR3 length is 11 residues. V was clipped by 5 bases and J by 6 bases, with 5 bases between them. The CDR3 reads CASSQLNEQFF. The CDR3 bases are TGTGCCAGCAGCCAACTCAATGAGCAGTTCTTC.

The rearrangement uses TRBV7-5 and TRBJ2-1; the D segment call TRBD1 is taken from the table without a DNA check. TRBV7-5 corresponds to a pseudogene. The CDR3 is 12 residues long. The CDR3 bases are TGTGCCAGAAGCTCAAAACAGGGGCCGGGGTTCTTC. Translation: CARSSKQGPGFF.

J is TRBJ1-1 and V is TRBV18; D remains unclear. The CDR3 length is 14 residues. V lost 3 bases to trimming and J lost 8 bases, with 16 bases between them. Germline V lookup: CDR1 KGHSH, CDR2 LQKENI. The CDR3 bases are TGTGCCAGCTCACCCCCCAGGTCTCCCGACGAAGCTTTCTTT. This sequence encodes CASSPPRSPDEAFF.

The V and J genes are TRBV14 and TRBJ1-3; D is uncertain. V was clipped by 3 bases and J by 5 bases, with 14 bases between them. Looked up from germline, CDR1 is SGHDN and CDR2 is FVKESK. The CDR3 length is 15 residues. DNA of the CDR3: TGTGCCAGCAGCCAGGTGGGAAATATGAGAAACACCATATATTTT. It specifies CASSQVGNMRNTIYF.

The chain links TRBV5-4 to TRBJ2-2; no firm D call. The ends were cut back, 0 bases at V and 2 bases at J, with 11 bases in the middle. Germline V gene data show CDR1 as SGHNT and CDR2 as YYREEE (reference sequence). The CDR3 contains 16 residues. Here the CDR3 DNA reads TGTGCCAGCAGCTTGGATCCAGGTGCAAACACCGGGGAGCTGTTTTTT. This codes for CASSLDPGANTGELFF.

The V and J genes are TRBV23-1 and TRBJ2-4; TRBD1 matches 11 bases. TRBV23-1 is flagged as an ORF with uncertain function. The CDR3 is 18 residues long. J gave up 5 bases and V 0 bases, and 9 bases lay outside the gene matches. CDR3 sequence: CASSQSGTGGKRENIQYF. As DNA, the CDR3 is TGCGCCAGCAGTCAATCTGGGACAGGGGGGAAAAGGGAAAACATTCAGTACTTC.

J is TRBJ1-3 and V is TRBV5-4, with D unclear. Trimming pared 1 base from V and 4 bases from J, leaving 9 bases between. The length of the CDR3 is 14 residues. Germline CDR1 SGHNT, CDR2 YYREEE (reference sequence). The CDR3, as DNA: TGTGCCAGCAGCTTGTGGTTGAGCGGAAACACCATATATTTT. Its translation: CASSLWLSGNTIYF.

The chain couples TRBV4-1 to TRBJ1-4; D is unresolved. V lost 6 bases, J lost 7 bases, and 15 bases lay in between. Germline CDR1 and CDR2: MGHRA and YSYEKL. The CDR3 totals 14 residues. CDR3 sequence: CASRMPGVGEKLFF. Written as DNA, the CDR3 is TGCGCCAGCAGGATGCCTGGAGTCGGTGAAAAACTGTTTTTT.

This sequence joins TRBV28 and TRBJ2-1, with a possible D match to TRBD1 (5 bases). Trimming took off 3 bases at V and 6 bases at J, with 9 bases between the two ends. This CDR3 is built from 13 residues. CDR1 MDHEN and CDR2 SYDVKM come from the germline V gene. CDR3 sequence: CASSLGQSNEQFF. The CDR3 region has the DNA TGTGCCAGCAGTTTGGGGCAGTCCAATGAGCAGTTCTTC.

The chain is built from TRBV5-1 and TRBJ2-5; D possibly matches TRBD1 or TRBD2 (6 bases each). CDR1 is SGHRS and CDR2 is YFSETQ in the germline V gene. Trimming took 0 bases from V and 2 from J, leaving 11 bases between them. The CDR3 is 15 residues long. CDR3 in amino acids: CASSLARGLQETQYF. The DNA for the CDR3 is TGCGCCAGCAGCTTGGCCAGGGGACTGCAAGAGACCCAGTACTTC. Using reference TRBV5-1 and TRBJ2-5 for the parts outside the CDR3, the full variable domain is KAGVTQTPRYLIKTRGQQVTLSCSPISGHRSVSWYQQTPGQGLQFLFEYFSETQRNKGNFPGRFSGRQFSNSRSEMNVSTLELGDSALYLCASSLARGLQETQYFGPGTRLLVL.

This rearrangement joins TRBV5-1 to TRBJ2-7; 7 nucleotides align to TRBD1. V was pared by 6 bases and J by 6 bases, with 12 bases of the junction left unmatched. The CDR3 has 14 amino acids. CDR1 and CDR2 from the germline V gene are SGHRS and YFSETQ. CDR3 nucleotide sequence: TGCGCCAGCACTAATACAGGGGTATCTAGCGAGCAGTACTTC. It is translated as CASTNTGVSSEQYF.

This clone was observed once. The chain joins TRBV30 to TRBJ2-7; D may be TRBD1 (5 bases). This CDR3 contains 11 residues. Trimming took off 8 bases at V and 3 bases at J, with 11 bases between the two ends. The germline V gene encodes CDR1 GTSNPN and CDR2 SVGIG (reference sequence). CDR3 region: CAAGILYEQYF. As DNA, the CDR3 is TGTGCCGCAGGGATCCTCTACGAGCAGTACTTC.

The chain is built from TRBV7-8 and TRBJ2-1; 10 nucleotides align to TRBD2. The CDR3 covers 16 residues. The germline V gene encodes CDR1 SGHVS and CDR2 FQNEAQ. V lost 2 bases to trimming and J lost 5 bases; unmatched junction nucleotides: 6. The CDR3 DNA reads TGTGCCAGCAGCTTATTAAGAACTAGCGGGAACAATGAGCAGTTCTTC. Its protein product is CASSLLRTSGNNEQFF.

V gene TRBV5-1 combines with J gene TRBJ1-4; D ambiguous. From germline, CDR1 is SGHRS and CDR2 YFSETQ. CDR3 length: 15 amino acids. The germline V and J ends were trimmed by 2 bases and 1 base, with 9 bases remaining between them. CDR3 region: CASSFEGLTNEKLFF. The CDR3 DNA reads as TGCGCCAGCAGCTTCGAGGGATTAACTAATGAAAAACTGTTTTTT.

The chain recombines TRBV5-1 with TRBJ2-2; unclear D gene. Per the germline V gene, CDR1 is SGHRS and CDR2 is YFSETQ. Trimming pared 5 bases from V and 6 bases from J, leaving 8 bases between. The CDR3 contains 12 residues. The CDR3 sequence is CASSLPAGELFF. CDR3 nucleotide sequence: TGCGCCAGCAGTCTACCAGCCGGGGAGCTGTTTTTT.

The J gene is TRBJ2-5, the V gene TRBV14; no definite D call. Germline CDR1 reads SGHDN; CDR2 reads FVKESK. The CDR3 contains 13 residues. The V end was cut by 5 bases, the J end by 5 bases, with 12 bases between. In nucleotides, the CDR3 is TGTGCCAGCAGCTACGGGCTGGGTGAGACCCAGTACTTC. Translating it yields CASSYGLGETQYF.

The chain carries TRBV7-2 and TRBJ2-7; 14 bases map to TRBD2. Looked up from germline, CDR1 is SGHTA and CDR2 is FQGNSA. There are 17 residues in the CDR3. Trimming took 5 bases from V and 11 from J; bases not matched to a gene: 17. This chain's CDR3 is CASSPQPRTSGRREKYF. DNA of the CDR3: TGTGCCAGCAGCCCTCAACCCCGGACTAGCGGGAGGAGGGAGAAGTACTTC.

The chain uses TRBV2 and TRBJ1-2; 8 nucleotides align to TRBD1. CDR1 and CDR2 from the germline V gene are SNHLY and FYNNEI. V was clipped by 2 bases and J by 6 bases; unmatched bases: 5. CDR3 length equals 14 residues. The CDR3 DNA reads TGTGCCAGCAGTGAAACGACAGGGGCGCATGGCTACACCTTC. Its protein is CASSETTGAHGYTF.

The chain uses TRBV4-2 and TRBJ2-3; D uncertain. The CDR3 spans 14 residues. Trimming left V 3 bases short and J 3 bases short, with 10 bases between. Germline CDR1 reads LGHNA; CDR2 reads YNFKEQ. The CDR3 bases are TGTGCCAGCAGCCATCCCGGCACTACAGATACGCAGTATTTT. Residues: CASSHPGTTDTQYF.

The chain combines TRBV11-2 with TRBJ1-2; possible D gene TRBD1, 6 bases. Trimming took 5 bases from V and 4 from J, leaving 17 bases between them. Germline V lookup: CDR1 SGHAT, CDR2 FQNNGV. This CDR3 comprises 15 residues. The DNA for the CDR3 is TGTGCCAGCAGCAGCTACAGGGAGTTTACCTATGGCTACACCTTC. Translated, it gives CASSSYREFTYGYTF.

The rearrangement joins TRBV7-2 to TRBJ2-5; no clear D gene. The J call may be mistaken, given a closer DNA end match to TRBJ2-7. The CDR3 length is 11 residues. Per the germline V gene, CDR1 is SGHTA and CDR2 is FQGNSA. CDR3 DNA: TGTGCCAGCAGCTTAGTATACGAGCAGTACTTC. It is translated as CASSLVYEQYF.

The chain joins TRBV15 to TRBJ1-2; D gene ambiguous. V lost 0 bases to trimming and J lost 0 bases, with 11 bases between them. The CDR3 is 16 residues long. Germline V gene sequence: CDR1 LNHNV, CDR2 YYDKDF (reference sequence). The CDR3 region has the DNA TGTGCCACCAGCAGAGATGCTTCTTATTCTAACTATGGCTACACCTTC. Its translation: CATSRDASYSNYGYTF.

This sequence joins TRBV5-4 and TRBJ2-5; 11 bases map to TRBD2. The germline V gene encodes CDR1 SGHNT and CDR2 YYREEE (reference sequence). The CDR3 has 15 amino acids. V lost 4 bases to trimming and J lost 4 bases; unmatched junction nucleotides: 6. In DNA, the CDR3 is TGTGCCAGCAGCCGATCGGGGACTAGCGGAGAGACCCAGTACTTC. Amino acids: CASSRSGTSGETQYF.

The V call is TRBV19, the J call TRBJ2-1, with D possibly TRBD1 on 6 matching bases. With 7 bases removed from V and 4 bases from J, the gap between germline ends came to 17 bases. The CDR3 contains 15 residues. Germline-derived CDR1 and CDR2 are LNHDA and SQIVND (reference sequence). CDR3 in DNA: TGTGCCAGTACCCTCGGGACACTTAAGTACAATGAGCAGTTCTTC. Protein: CASTLGTLKYNEQFF.

V is TRBV5-5 and J is TRBJ2-5, with D possibly matching TRBD2 (5 bases). Germline V gene data show CDR1 as SGHKS and CDR2 as YYEKEE (reference sequence). This CDR3 contains 14 residues. V lost 2 bases to trimming and J lost 3 bases, with 11 bases between them. Written as DNA, the CDR3 is TGTGCCAGCAGCTTTTGGACTGGAAAAGAGACCCAGTACTTC. Amino acids: CASSFWTGKETQYF.

The chain has TRBV10-3 and TRBJ2-3, with 8 bases aligning to TRBD2. The trim removed 4 bases at V and 0 bases at J, leaving 6 bases unmatched. CDR1 is ENHRY, CDR2 SYGVKD, per germline. This CDR3 contains 16 residues. The CDR3 coding sequence is TGTGCCATCAGTGCACAGCGGGGGCCTAGCACAGATACGCAGTATTTT. Protein sequence: CAISAQRGPSTDTQYF.

The CDR3 protein is CATQGSPHGSPLHF. For the CDR3, the DNA is TGTGCCACCCAGGGGTCCCCCCATGGCTCACCCCTCCACTTT. The chain recombines TRBV2 with TRBJ1-6; D may be TRBD1 (6 bases). Germline CDR1 and CDR2: SNHLY and FYNNEI. Trimming cost V 10 bases and J 10 bases, with 20 bases left between them. This CDR3 region has 14 residues. Using reference TRBV2 and TRBJ1-6 for the parts outside the CDR3, the full variable domain is EPEVTQTPSHQVTQMGQEVILRCVPISNHLYFYWYRQILGQKVEFLVSFYNNEISEKSEIFDDQFSVERPDGSNFTLKIRSTKLEDSAMYFCATQGSPHGSPLHFGNGTRLTVT.

The J gene is TRBJ1-1, the V gene TRBV7-2, with a possible D match to TRBD1 (5 bases). The CDR3 sequence is 15 residues long. The germline CDR1 and CDR2 sequences are SGHTA and FQGNSA. V lost 3 bases, J lost 3 bases, and 14 bases lay in between. As DNA, the CDR3 is TGTGCCAGCAGCTTTAGGTGGGTGGGGGACACTGAAGCTTTCTTT. Its translation: CASSFRWVGDTEAFF.